A single sample is the source of the 30 T cell receptor beta chains below, sequenced in a study of OX40 agonist ivuxolimab in advanced cancers. Library method: the immunoSEQ multiplex PCR assay. The clones in this table, taken by TCRdb from immuneACCESS, are in-frame only. Not every clone is retained; where verified, under half of the shortfall comes from an unresolved V gene, and the cause of the rest is unknown. This sample gives about 82,000 clones in total; around 84% of them show up just once. 5.5% to 7.5% of the sample goes to the ten largest clones. The sample was CD4+ or CD8+ T cells sorted from blood, taken in a trial of the OX40 agonist ivuxolimab. These receptors were taken from an adult with an advanced solid tumor such as melanoma, head and neck, liver or kidney cancer.

There are many counts of this clone. The chain has TRBV7-9 and TRBJ1-1; D is undetermined. The ends were cut back, 5 bases at V and 0 bases at J, with 10 bases in the middle. The germline gives CDR1 SEHNR, CDR2 FQNEAQ (reference sequence). This CDR3 has 14 residues. The CDR3 region has the DNA TGTGCCAGCAGCCGCGATGAAGTGAACACTGAAGCTTTCTTT. Translated: CASSRDEVNTEAFF.

The chain links TRBV5-1 to TRBJ2-1, with TRBD1 matching 8 bases. The CDR3 sequence is 17 residues long. CDR1 and CDR2 (germline): SGHRS, YFSETQ. V was pared by 4 bases and J by 4 bases, with 13 bases of the junction left unmatched. This CDR3 is CASSPKPTTGVYNEQFF. CDR3 coding DNA: TGCGCCAGCAGCCCGAAACCTACGACAGGGGTTTACAATGAGCAGTTCTTC.

The chain links TRBV5-6 to TRBJ2-1; D not resolved. V lost 7 bases to trimming and J lost 10 bases, with 12 bases between them. This CDR3 has 11 amino acids. Germline CDR1 and CDR2: SGHDT and YYEEEE. The CDR3 is CASGSFLEQFF. The CDR3 DNA follows: TGTGCCAGCGGTAGCTTTTTGGAGCAGTTCTTC.

The rearrangement links TRBV13 to TRBJ2-7, with D possibly TRBD1 on 7 matching bases. The CDR3 spans 15 residues. Germline V gene sequence: CDR1 PRHDT, CDR2 FYEKMQ (reference sequence). The V and J ends lost 5 bases and 6 bases respectively, with 20 bases between them. CDR3 sequence reads: CASSPPGGRRGEQYF. In DNA form, the CDR3 reads TGTGCCAGCAGCCCCCCAGGGGGACGGCGGGGCGAGCAGTACTTC.

The chain links TRBV9 to TRBJ2-7, with D perhaps TRBD1 or TRBD2 (6 bases each). In germline, CDR1 is SGDLS, CDR2 YYNGEE. Trimming cost V 1 base and J 5 bases, with 16 bases left between them. The CDR3 length is 15 residues. The CDR3 spells CASSVSGAVFNEQYF. The CDR3 region has the DNA TGTGCCAGCAGCGTATCGGGGGCCGTTTTCAACGAGCAGTACTTC.

This clone was detected once. The rearrangement joins TRBV19 to TRBJ2-2, with 11 bases that match TRBD2. V lost 9 bases, J lost 5 bases, and 14 bases stayed unmatched. CDR1 and CDR2 from the germline V gene are LNHDA and SQIVND (reference sequence). This CDR3 is 17 amino acids long. The CDR3 sequence: CASRPGSGGAGTGELFF. CDR3 in DNA: TGTGCCAGCCGACCGGGTAGCGGGGGGGCCGGAACCGGGGAGCTGTTTTTT.

The chain employs TRBV14 and TRBJ1-3; D ambiguous. The V and J ends lost 0 bases and 0 bases respectively, with 9 bases between them. From germline, CDR1 is SGHDN and CDR2 FVKESK. CDR3 size: 16 residues. The CDR3 loop reads CASSQDSQFSGNTIYF. DNA of the CDR3: TGTGCCAGCAGCCAAGATAGCCAGTTCTCTGGAAACACCATATATTTT.

The chain recombines TRBV19 with TRBJ1-1, with 7 bases that match TRBD1. The CDR3 runs to 14 residues. V lost 7 bases to trimming and J lost 3 bases; unmatched junction nucleotides: 8. Germline CDR1 is LNHDA and CDR2 is SQIVND (reference sequence). The CDR3 DNA reads TGTGCCAGTATCCCTCAGGGGGGGGACACTGAAGCTTTCTTT. Translating gives CASIPQGGDTEAFF. The full variable domain, with the rest looked up from reference TRBV19 and TRBJ1-1, is DGGITQSPKYLFRKEGQNVTLSCEQNLNHDAMYWYRQDPGQGLRLIYYSQIVNDFQKGDIAEGYSVSREKKESFPLTVTSAQKNPTAFYLCASIPQGGDTEAFFGQGTRLTVV.

The CDR3 here is CASSIEADRGNSPLHF. DNA of the CDR3: TGTGCCAGTAGTATAGAGGCGGACAGGGGTAATTCACCCCTCCACTTT. The gene calls are TRBV19 and TRBJ1-6; 9 bases are shared with TRBD1. CDR3 length equals 16 residues. Looked up from germline, CDR1 is LNHDA and CDR2 is SQIVND (reference sequence). J gave up 6 bases and V 0 bases, and 3 bases lay outside the gene matches.

This rearrangement joins TRBV7-2 to TRBJ1-1; TRBD1 matches at 7 bases. Germline V gene sequence: CDR1 SGHTA, CDR2 FQGNSA. The length of the CDR3 is 16 residues. V shed 0 bases, J shed 0 bases, and the junction held 4 bases outside the gene matches. The CDR3 is CASSLATGAMNTEAFF. The CDR3 DNA is TGTGCCAGCAGCTTAGCCACAGGGGCAATGAACACTGAAGCTTTCTTT. Variable domain in full (rest from reference TRBV7-2 and TRBJ1-1): GAGVSQSPSNKVTEKGKDVELRCDPISGHTALYWYRQSLGQGLEFLIYFQGNSAPDKSGLPSDRFSAERTGGSVSTLTIQRTQQEDSAVYLCASSLATGAMNTEAFFGQGTRLTVV.

The chain links TRBV13 to TRBJ1-2, with a tentative D call TRBD1 (6 bases). V was cut by 0 bases and J by 6 bases, with 14 bases left in between. This CDR3 is built from 15 residues. Per germline, CDR1 PRHDT and CDR2 FYEKMQ (reference sequence). The DNA for the CDR3 is TGTGCCAGCAGCTTAGGAGAGGGACACAAGGATGGCTACACCTTC. As protein: CASSLGEGHKDGYTF.

The chain couples TRBV5-1 to TRBJ1-5; D is unresolved. Trimming took 4 bases from V and 1 from J, leaving 9 bases between them. From germline, CDR1 is SGHRS and CDR2 YFSETQ. The CDR3 length is 14 residues. The CDR3 nucleotides read TGCGCCAGCAGCCCAGAGGGCAGCAATCAGCCCCAGCATTTT. Protein: CASSPEGSNQPQHF.

The gene calls are TRBV25-1 and TRBJ1-2; TRBD1 agrees at 7 bases. With V trimmed by 1 base and J by 4 bases, 9 bases remained unmatched. CDR3 length: 16 amino acids. Germline V gene sequence: CDR1 MGHDK, CDR2 SYGVNS. The CDR3 nucleotides read TGTGCCAGCAGTGAATGGGGACTTCAGGGGGGCTATGGCTACACCTTC. This codes for CASSEWGLQGGYGYTF.

V usage is TRBV28 and J usage is TRBJ2-7, with TRBD1 matching over 9 bases. Germline V gene lookup returns CDR1 MDHEN and CDR2 SYDVKM. The CDR3 contains 15 residues. J lost 7 bases, V lost 4 bases, and 11 bases had no gene match. CDR3 residues: CASSSPTGGEREQYF. The DNA of the CDR3 is TGTGCCAGCAGTTCTCCGACAGGGGGGGAGAGGGAGCAGTACTTC.

The chain couples TRBV7-9 to TRBJ1-3, with 7 bases fitting TRBD1. Germline values: CDR1 SEHNR, CDR2 FQNEAQ (reference sequence). The CDR3 covers 18 residues. Losses at the gene ends were 5 bases for V and 3 bases for J; bases not matched to a gene: 16. The CDR3 sequence: CASSPDRELIAVGNTIYF. The CDR3 DNA is TGTGCCAGCAGCCCCGACAGGGAATTGATCGCCGTTGGAAACACCATATATTTT. Full variable domain (rest looked up from reference TRBV7-9 and TRBJ1-3): DTGVSQNPRHKITKRGQNVTFRCDPISEHNRLYWYRQTLGQGPEFLTYFQNEAQLEKSRLLSDRFSAERPKGSFSTLEIQRTEQGDSAMYLCASSPDRELIAVGNTIYFGEGSWLTVV.

The chain is built from TRBV11-1 and TRBJ2-7; D unresolved. The germline V gene has CDR1 SGHAT and CDR2 FQDESV (reference sequence). The CDR3 sequence is 15 residues long. V lost 1 base and J 3 bases, leaving 13 bases between the germline ends. DNA of the CDR3: TGTGCCAGCAGCTTAGGAGTGGGCTCACACTACGAGCAGTACTTC. It is translated as CASSLGVGSHYEQYF.

The chain links TRBV6-5 to TRBJ1-1, with TRBD1 matching over 7 bases. There are 15 residues in the CDR3. V trimming: 2 bases; J trimming: 0 bases; junction bases outside the gene matches: 3. Germline CDR1 MNHEY, CDR2 SVGAGI. CDR3 region: CASSYGTAMNTEAFF. The CDR3 nucleotides are TGTGCCAGCAGTTACGGGACAGCCATGAACACTGAAGCTTTCTTT.

This rearrangement joins TRBV6-6 to TRBJ1-5, with D perhaps matching TRBD1 (6 bases). Germline assignment: CDR1 MNHNY and CDR2 SVGAGI (reference sequence). CDR3 length: 14 residues. The V end lost 8 bases, the J end lost 4 bases, and 15 bases lay between the germline ends. CDR3 bases: TGTGCCAGCGAGACGGCACAGGGAAATCAGCCCCAGCATTTT. Protein sequence: CASETAQGNQPQHF.

Only a few counts were recorded for this clone. The rearrangement uses TRBV18 and TRBJ2-7; TRBD1 matches 7 bases. The ends lost 2 bases at V and 2 bases at J; junction bases unmatched: 6. Germline V gene sequence: CDR1 KGHSH, CDR2 LQKENI. CDR3 length: 15 residues. The CDR3 DNA is TGTGCCAGCTCACCATCCCGGGACAGACCCTACGAGCAGTACTTC. It yields the protein CASSPSRDRPYEQYF.

J is TRBJ1-1 and V is TRBV29-1; D remains ambiguous. The CDR3 runs to 13 residues. V lost 4 bases to trimming and J lost 7 bases, with 16 bases between them. Germline CDR1 is SQVTM and CDR2 is ANQGSEA. CDR3 in amino acids: CSVAVDSSLEAFF. CDR3 nucleotides: TGCAGCGTTGCGGTCGACTCCAGCCTTGAAGCTTTCTTT.

This chain uses TRBV19 with TRBJ2-1; 10 nucleotides match TRBD2. The CDR3 has 14 residues. Trimming at V came to 4 bases and at J to 8 bases, leaving 5 bases not matched to a gene. Germline loops: CDR1 LNHDA, CDR2 SQIVND (reference sequence). This chain's CDR3 is CASSKFTSGDEQFF. DNA for the CDR3: TGTGCCAGTAGTAAGTTCACTAGCGGGGATGAGCAGTTCTTC. The full variable domain, in which reference TRBV19 and TRBJ2-1 provide the parts outside the CDR3, is DGGITQSPKYLFRKEGQNVTLSCEQNLNHDAMYWYRQDPGQGLRLIYYSQIVNDFQKGDIAEGYSVSREKKESFPLTVTSAQKNPTAFYLCASSKFTSGDEQFFGPGTRLTVL.

The chain links TRBV6-1 to TRBJ2-1, with D possibly being TRBD1 (7 bases). Trimming left V 0 bases short and J 8 bases short, with 14 bases between. The germline V gene encodes CDR1 MNHNS and CDR2 SASEGT. The CDR3 has 15 residues. In nucleotides, the CDR3 is TGTGCCAGCAGTGAAGCGACTAGGGGGCCCCATGAGCAGTTCTTC. Protein product: CASSEATRGPHEQFF.

This chain joins TRBV4-1 and TRBJ2-5; 8 bases are shared with TRBD1. The V gene's germline CDR1 is MGHRA and CDR2 YSYEKL. The V gene end was trimmed by 5 bases and the J gene end by 5 bases; junction bases not matched to a gene: 10. The CDR3 length is 15 residues. The CDR3 DNA follows: TGCGCCAGCAGCGGAGGGACAGGTACCTTGGAGACCCAGTACTTC. It is translated as CASSGGTGTLETQYF.

V is TRBV7-9 and J is TRBJ2-7, with D unresolved. CDR1 is SEHNR and CDR2 is FQNEAQ in the germline V gene (reference sequence). Trimming stripped 3 bases from V and 6 bases from J, with 12 bases between. CDR3 size: 13 residues. The CDR3 DNA sequence: TGTGCCAGCAGCTTCATCGAGGCATCCGAGCAGTACTTC. It translates to CASSFIEASEQYF.

In its sample, this clone was seen once. This chain connects TRBV4-1 to TRBJ2-7; the D gene is possibly TRBD2 (5 bases). CDR1 and CDR2 from the germline V gene are MGHRA and YSYEKL. This CDR3 region has 14 residues. V lost 4 bases and J lost 7, with 17 bases in between. Written as DNA, the CDR3 is TGCGCCAGCAGCCCACGGACTGAGGGCTCTGAGCAGTACTTC. Its protein product is CASSPRTEGSEQYF.

This chain joins TRBV19 and TRBJ2-2, with D tentatively TRBD1 (5 bases). Germline values: CDR1 LNHDA, CDR2 SQIVND (reference sequence). Between the trimmed V and J ends, which lost 3 bases and 0 bases, there was a span of 17 bases. This CDR3 comprises 18 residues. The CDR3 loop is CASSILDKFSSNTGELFF. In DNA form, the CDR3 reads TGTGCCAGTAGTATCTTGGACAAGTTCTCTTCGAACACCGGGGAGCTGTTTTTT. Filled out from reference TRBV19 and TRBJ2-2, the complete variable domain reads DGGITQSPKYLFRKEGQNVTLSCEQNLNHDAMYWYRQDPGQGLRLIYYSQIVNDFQKGDIAEGYSVSREKKESFPLTVTSAQKNPTAFYLCASSILDKFSSNTGELFFGEGSRLTVL.

A few counts support this clone. The chain links TRBV30 to TRBJ1-2; D might be TRBD1 (5 bases). Germline-derived CDR1 and CDR2 are GTSNPN and SVGIG (reference sequence). The CDR3 totals 14 residues. The CDR3 DNA reads as TGTGTTTTAACCCGGGACCGACTGAACTATGGCTACACCTTC. Its translation is CVLTRDRLNYGYTF. Variable domain in full (rest from reference TRBV30 and TRBJ1-2): SQTIHQWPATLVQPVGSPLSLECTVEGTSNPNLYWYRQAAGRGLQLLFYSVGIGQISSEVPQNLSASRPQDRQFILSSKKLLLSDSGFYLCVLTRDRLNYGYTFGSGTRLTVV.

The J gene is TRBJ1-1, the V gene TRBV6-4, with a weak D call TRBD1 (5 bases). Germline CDR1 and CDR2: MRHNA and SNTAGT. V shed 10 bases and J shed 1 base, with 19 bases lying between them. The CDR3 is made up of 15 amino acids. Here the CDR3 reads CATRGVGAGNTEAFF. The CDR3 region has the DNA TGTGCCACCCGAGGGGTCGGAGCGGGGAACACTGAAGCTTTCTTT.

This sequence joins TRBV19 and TRBJ2-1, with 7 bases fitting TRBD1. V lost 5 bases to trimming and J lost 7 bases; unmatched junction nucleotides: 8. The CDR3 runs to 14 residues. Germline-derived CDR1 and CDR2 are LNHDA and SQIVND (reference sequence). CDR3 in amino acids: CASSPQRTGNEQFF. In DNA form, the CDR3 reads TGTGCCAGTAGTCCCCAAAGGACAGGTAATGAGCAGTTCTTC.

This chain joins TRBV5-6 and TRBJ1-1; D is unresolved. This CDR3 comprises 12 residues. Trimming removed 4 bases from V and 1 base from J, with 5 bases in between. Germline CDR1 reads SGHDT; CDR2 reads YYEEEE. The CDR3 here is CASSTPNTEAFF. The CDR3, as DNA: TGTGCCAGCAGCACACCGAACACTGAAGCTTTCTTT.